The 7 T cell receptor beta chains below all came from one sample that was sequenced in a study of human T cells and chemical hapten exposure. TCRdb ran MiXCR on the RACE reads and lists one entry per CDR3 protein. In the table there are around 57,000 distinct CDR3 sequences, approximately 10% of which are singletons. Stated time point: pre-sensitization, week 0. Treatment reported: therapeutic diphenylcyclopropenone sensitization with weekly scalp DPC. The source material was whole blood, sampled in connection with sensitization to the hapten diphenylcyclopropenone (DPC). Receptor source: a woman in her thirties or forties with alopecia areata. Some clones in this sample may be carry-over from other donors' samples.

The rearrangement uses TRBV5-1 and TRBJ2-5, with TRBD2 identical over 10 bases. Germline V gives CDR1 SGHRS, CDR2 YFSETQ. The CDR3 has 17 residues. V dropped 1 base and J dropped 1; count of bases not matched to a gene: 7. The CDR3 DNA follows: TGCGCCAGCAGCTTGAACGGACTAGCGGCCCCCCAAGAGACCCAGTACTTC. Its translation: CASSLNGLAAPQETQYF. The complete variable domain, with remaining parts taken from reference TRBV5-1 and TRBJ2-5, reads KAGVTQTPRYLIKTRGQQVTLSCSPISGHRSVSWYQQTPGQGLQFLFEYFSETQRNKGNFPGRFSGRQFSNSRSEMNVSTLELGDSALYLCASSLNGLAAPQETQYFGPGTRLLVL.

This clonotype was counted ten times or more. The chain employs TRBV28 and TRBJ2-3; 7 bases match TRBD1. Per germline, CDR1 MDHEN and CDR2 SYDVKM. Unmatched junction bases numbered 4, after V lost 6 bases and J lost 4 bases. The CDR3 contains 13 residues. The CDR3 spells CASRAGGSDTQYF. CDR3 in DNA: TGTGCCAGCAGGGCAGGGGGATCAGATACGCAGTATTTT.

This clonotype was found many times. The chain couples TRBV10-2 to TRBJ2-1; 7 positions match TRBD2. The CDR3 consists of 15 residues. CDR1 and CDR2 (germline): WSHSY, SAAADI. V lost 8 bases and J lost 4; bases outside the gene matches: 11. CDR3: CASVPASGIYNEQFF. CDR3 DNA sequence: TGCGCCAGCGTTCCCGCTAGCGGTATATACAATGAGCAGTTCTTC.

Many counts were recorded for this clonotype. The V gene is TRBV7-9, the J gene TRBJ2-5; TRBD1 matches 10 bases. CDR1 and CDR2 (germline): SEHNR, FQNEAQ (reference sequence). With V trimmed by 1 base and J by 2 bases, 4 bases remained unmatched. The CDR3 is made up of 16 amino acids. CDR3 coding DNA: TGTGCCAGCAGCTTAGAAGGGACAGGGGTTCAAGAGACCCAGTACTTC. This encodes CASSLEGTGVQETQYF.

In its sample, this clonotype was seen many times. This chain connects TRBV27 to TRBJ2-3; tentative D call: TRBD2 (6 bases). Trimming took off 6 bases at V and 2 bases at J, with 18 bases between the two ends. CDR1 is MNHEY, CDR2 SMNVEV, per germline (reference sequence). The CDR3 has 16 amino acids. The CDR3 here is CASRSRDGGITDTQYF. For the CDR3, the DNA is TGTGCCAGCAGATCGAGGGACGGGGGAATCACAGATACGCAGTATTTT.

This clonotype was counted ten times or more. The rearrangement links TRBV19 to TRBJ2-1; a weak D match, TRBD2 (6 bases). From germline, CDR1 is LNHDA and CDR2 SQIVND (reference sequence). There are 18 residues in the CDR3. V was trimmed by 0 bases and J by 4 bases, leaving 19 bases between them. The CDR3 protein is CASSIESRRGYGYNEQFF. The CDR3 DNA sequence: TGTGCCAGTAGTATAGAAAGCCGGCGGGGTTACGGGTACAATGAGCAGTTCTTC.

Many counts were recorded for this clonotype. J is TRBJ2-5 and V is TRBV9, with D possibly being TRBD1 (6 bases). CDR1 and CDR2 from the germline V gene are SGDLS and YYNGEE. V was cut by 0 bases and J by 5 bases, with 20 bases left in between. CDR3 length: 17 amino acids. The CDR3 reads CASSVDPPQGAMETQYF. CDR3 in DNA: TGTGCCAGCAGCGTAGACCCCCCACAGGGAGCAATGGAGACCCAGTACTTC.